This T cell receptor (beta chain) was observed in a study of blood T cell repertoires in COVID-19. Study-wide context: From the United States, Italy and Spain came samples of acute and convalescent COVID-19.

As processed by the authors: Amplified reference gene primers provided the basis for estimating nucleated cell counts. The table came from immunoSEQ multiplex PCR; TCRdb's copy has only in-frame clones and leaves some out. V, J and clone size derive from that table, while D and trimming were established from the DNA sequence. The sample lists hundreds of thousands of clones; around nine tenths were seen once. Trimming cost V 4 bases and J 1 base, with 11 bases left between them. There are 14 residues in the CDR3. Germline CDR1 is SGHRS and CDR2 is YFSETQ. The specimen was peripheral blood. The TCR comes from a woman in her fifties or sixties who had recovered from COVID-19. The rearrangement links TRBV5-1 to TRBJ2-5; D might be TRBD1 (6 bases). The CDR3 coding sequence is TGCGCCAGCAGCCAGGGACAAGGCCAAGAGACCCAGTACTTC. Protein: CASSQGQGQETQYF.